Included here is one TCR beta chain sequence, with context. Its antigen remains unknown. The data derive from a study of cytomegalovirus exposure and HLA in healthy donors. Points from the study as a whole: Across donors, most TCRs were seen rarely, yet some public ones were widespread. Some TCR beta chains (roughly 160 of them) were listed as cytomegalovirus-associated. High specificity and sensitivity for cytomegalovirus status were reported for the classifier.

Separate from the 666-subject first cohort, the roughly 120-subject validation cohort was the one that the donors belonged to. Assay: immunoSEQ multiplex PCR; the TCRdb copy retains only in-frame clones and omits some. The data show some 310,000 clones, roughly 86% seen once. V trimming: 2 bases; J trimming: 2 bases; junction bases outside the gene matches: 3. Germline V CDR1 and CDR2: GTSNPN, SVGIG (reference sequence). The CDR3 runs 14 residues. The clonotype comes from a man between 25 and 39 years old in good health and CMV-seronegative. This chain links TRBV30 with TRBJ1-3, with 7 nucleotides matching TRBD1. Sequenced: PBMCs. CDR3 region: CAWSLTGTGNTIYF. Written as DNA, the CDR3 is TGTGCCTGGAGTCTGACAGGGACTGGAAACACCATATATTTT.